This record looks at one TCR beta chain sequence and its context. The ends were cut back, 7 bases at V and 5 bases at J, with 8 bases in the middle. This CDR3 is built from 11 residues. These data originate in a study of T cell responses to AZD1222 COVID-19 vaccine. TCRdb's table, derived via immunoSEQ multiplex PCR, lists solely in-frame clones and lacks some. The sample lists fewer than 100,000 clones; approximately 81% were seen once. This rearrangement joins TRBV12-3 or TRBV12-4 to TRBJ2-5; D is unclear. This sample comprised peripheral blood, obtained on day 0 of AZD1222 vaccination. The origin of this receptor is an adult in good health. CDR3 bases: TGTGCCAGCACCCAAGGGGAGACCCAGTACTTC. Its translation: CASTQGETQYF.